These 8 T cell receptor beta chains originate from one sample sequenced in a study of T cells in women clearing cervical HPV infection. Assay: immunoSEQ multiplex PCR; the TCRdb copy retains only in-frame clones and omits some. The sample holds 25,000 to 35,000 clones. The material sequenced was blood buffy coat. The receptor set was obtained from a woman between 18 and 75 years old with a cervical HPV16 infection that either progressed to CIN3+ or cleared (not recorded which).

Comments on this clone: Sequencing ends 3 residues short of the CDR3 end; the germline J gene provides the rest. V gene TRBV12-3 or TRBV12-4 combines with J gene TRBJ1-2, with a possible D match to TRBD1 (6 bases). The V end lost 3 bases, the J end lost 4 bases, and 15 bases lay between the germline ends. This CDR3 spans 15 amino acids. CDR3 bases read: TGTGCCAGCAGTTTGAGGGGCAGGGGTACCTATGGC. Translation gives CASSLRGRGTYG. The CDR3 in its entirety is CASSLRGRGTYGYTF.

Concerning this clone: The CDR3 end falls 3 residues outside the read, so it is completed with the germline J gene. V usage is TRBV20-1 and J usage is TRBJ2-1; 8 nucleotides line up with TRBD2. The CDR3 has 13 residues. CDR1 is DFQATT, CDR2 SNEGSKA, per germline (reference sequence). Trimming removed 3 bases from V and 9 bases from J; junction bases left unmatched: 7. The DNA read from the CDR3 is TGCAGTGCTAGGGCGCCCGGGAGGGGTGAG. This sequence encodes CSARAPGRGE. The entire CDR3 is CSARAPGRGEQFF.

To note about this clone: The sequence runs out 3 residues before the end of the CDR3; the remainder is reconstructed from the germline J gene. This chain uses TRBV6-2 or TRBV6-3 with TRBJ2-5, with TRBD1 matching over 8 bases. V dropped 3 bases and J dropped 6; count of bases not matched to a gene: 6. Looked up from germline, CDR1 is MNHEY and CDR2 is SVGEGT. The CDR3 has 14 residues. The CDR3 here is CASSYRTGKQTQYF. CDR3 DNA (partial): TGTGCCAGCAGTTATAGGACAGGGAAACAGACC.

As for this clone: The read comes to an end 3 residues before the CDR3 does, leaving the germline J gene to fill in the end. The V gene is TRBV20-1, the J gene TRBJ1-1, with D possibly being TRBD1 (5 bases). In germline, CDR1 is DFQATT, CDR2 SNEGSKA (reference sequence). The CDR3 is made up of 16 amino acids. V was cut by 0 bases and J by 5 bases, with 19 bases left in between. Partial CDR3 DNA: TGCAGTGCTAGAGATCCCGGGAGGGGCCGAGGGACTGAA. It codes for CSARDPGRGRGTE. In full, the CDR3 is CSARDPGRGRGTEAFF.

A remark on this clone: Coverage ceases 3 residues before the CDR3 finishes, and the germline J gene fills in the end. The V gene is TRBV20-1, the J gene TRBJ2-1; D is possibly TRBD2 (7 bases). The CDR3 covers 14 residues. CDR1 and CDR2 (germline): DFQATT, SNEGSKA (reference sequence). Trimming shortened V by 2 bases and J by 1 base, and 9 bases separated the two germline ends. CDR3 residues: CSARKGGSYNEQFF. The part of the CDR3 DNA that was read is TGCAGTGCTAGAAAGGGGGGGTCCTACAATGAG.

As concerns this clone: From the germline J gene comes the end of the CDR3, since the read stops 3 residues before it. The chain joins TRBV20-1 to TRBJ2-3, with 7 bases lining up with TRBD2. CDR3 length: 15 amino acids. Germline assignment: CDR1 DFQATT and CDR2 SNEGSKA (reference sequence). Germline trimming cut 0 bases from V and 4 bases from J; bases unmatched to any gene: 7. The CDR3 loop reads CSARDGRGLADTQYF. CDR3 DNA, as far as it was read: TGCAGTGCTAGAGATGGGCGGGGGTTAGCAGATACG.

Turning to this clone: With the read ending 3 residues before the CDR3 end, the germline J gene is used to fill in that end. The rearrangement joins TRBV5-1 to TRBJ2-1; 8 bases map to TRBD1. V gave up 4 bases and J gave up 7 bases; unmatched junction bases: 4. The CDR3 covers 13 residues. Germline lookup yields CDR1 SGHRS and CDR2 YFSETQ. This CDR3 reads CASSPRQGNEQFF. The CDR3 bases that were read are TGCGCCAGCAGCCCGCGACAGGGGAATGAG.

In the case of this clone: The CDR3 end falls 3 residues outside the read, so it is completed with the germline J gene. The chain has TRBV7-2 and TRBJ1-2; maybe TRBD1 (5 bases). Germline-derived CDR1 and CDR2 are SGHTA and FQGNSA. The CDR3 is 15 residues long. CDR3 DNA (partial): TGTGCCAGCAGCGCGGGACTAGCGGGGATAAATACC. This gives the protein CASSAGLAGINT. The entire CDR3 reads CASSAGLAGINTYTF.